These 27 T cell receptor beta chains share one sample of origin, sequenced in a study of cytomegalovirus exposure and HLA in healthy donors. The data were produced by immunoSEQ multiplex PCR, yet TCRdb's version contains in-frame clones alone and is incomplete. This repertoire shows about 200,000 clones, around 78% found once; its top ten account for 4.5% to 6%. The sample consisted of PBMCs. Receptors originate from a woman between 18 and 29 years old in good health and CMV-seronegative.

This chain connects TRBV19 to TRBJ2-6; 9 nucleotides agree with TRBD2. The CDR3 is 19 amino acids. Trimming removed 8 bases from V and 0 bases from J; junction bases left unmatched: 14. The germline V gene has CDR1 LNHDA and CDR2 SQIVND (reference sequence). Written as DNA, the CDR3 is TGTGCCAGTTCCAGGAGCGGGAGGACTCCAACCTCTGGGGCCAACGTCCTGACTTTC. It specifies CASSRSGRTPTSGANVLTF.

This clone has a single count. This chain joins TRBV11-3 and TRBJ2-1, with D possibly matching TRBD1 (5 bases). With 4 bases removed from V and 6 bases from J, the gap between germline ends came to 16 bases. In germline, CDR1 is SGHNT, CDR2 YENEEA. The CDR3 is made up of 15 amino acids. The CDR3, as DNA: TGTGCCAGCAGCTCGGCAGGGATCCCATCCAATGAGCAGTTCTTC. This codes for CASSSAGIPSNEQFF. Combining the CDR3 with reference TRBV11-3 and TRBJ2-1 gives the whole variable domain EAGVVQSPRYKIIEKKQPVAFWCNPISGHNTLYWYLQNLGQGPELLIRYENEEAVDDSQLPKDRFSAERLKGVDSTLKIQPAELGDSAVYLCASSSAGIPSNEQFFGPGTRLTVL.

The gene calls are TRBV4-1 and TRBJ1-5; 8 bases match TRBD1. Germline CDR1 reads MGHRA; CDR2 reads YSYEKL. The CDR3 spans 14 residues. V dropped 6 bases and J dropped 6; count of bases not matched to a gene: 7. The DNA of the CDR3 is TGCGCCAGCAGGCCGGCAGGGGGCGGTCAGCCCCAGCATTTT. Protein product: CASRPAGGGQPQHF.

The rearrangement joins TRBV6-5 to TRBJ2-7; D may be TRBD1 (5 bases). The germline V gene encodes CDR1 MNHEY and CDR2 SVGAGI. This CDR3 region has 13 residues. V was shortened by 3 bases and J by 2 bases, with 8 bases between the two germline ends. CDR3 DNA: TGTGCCAGCAGTTATCAGGGTGCCTACGAGCAGTACTTC. Its translation is CASSYQGAYEQYF.

The chain uses TRBV30 and TRBJ2-3; D uncertain. Trimming removed 1 base at V and 6 bases at J, with 11 bases between. Germline assignment: CDR1 GTSNPN and CDR2 SVGIG (reference sequence). This CDR3 is 13 amino acids long. CDR3 region: CAWSALPQDTQYF. DNA of the CDR3: TGTGCCTGGAGTGCTCTCCCCCAGGATACGCAGTATTTT.

This clone was counted a few times. J is TRBJ2-7 and V is TRBV6-1; D remains unclear. The CDR3 has 12 residues. Germline V lookup: CDR1 MNHNS, CDR2 SASEGT. The ends were cut back, 5 bases at V and 4 bases at J, with 9 bases in the middle. The chain's CDR3 is CASSTPRYEQYF. As DNA, the CDR3 is TGTGCCAGCAGTACCCCGAGGTACGAGCAGTACTTC.

V is TRBV6-5 and J is TRBJ1-2; 7 nucleotides align to TRBD1. The V and J ends lost 5 bases and 4 bases, in that order; junction bases with no gene match: 10. In germline, CDR1 is MNHEY, CDR2 SVGAGI. This CDR3 has 15 amino acids. The CDR3 loop is CASSSSGTASYGYTF. The CDR3 coding sequence is TGTGCCAGCAGTAGCTCCGGGACAGCTTCCTATGGCTACACCTTC.

CDR3 nucleotides: TGTGCCTGGAGTGCGACAGCCGGTGAGGGGCAGTACTTC. Its translation: CAWSATAGEGQYF. The chain has TRBV30 and TRBJ2-7; D possibly matches TRBD1 or TRBD2 (5 bases each). This CDR3 spans 13 amino acids. Germline V gene lookup returns CDR1 GTSNPN and CDR2 SVGIG (reference sequence). V dropped 1 base and J dropped 9 bases, with 16 bases sitting between them.

The CDR3 loop reads CASSDPGMNTEAFF. Written as DNA, the CDR3 is TGTGCCAGTAGTGATCCGGGGATGAACACTGAAGCTTTCTTT. The genes are TRBV19 and TRBJ1-1; D unclear. The germline V and J ends were trimmed by 5 bases and 0 bases, with 10 bases remaining between them. Germline loops: CDR1 LNHDA, CDR2 SQIVND (reference sequence). The CDR3 is 14 residues long.

The genes are TRBV5-6 and TRBJ2-1; D may be TRBD1 or TRBD2 (5 bases each). Trimming took 5 bases from V and 9 from J, leaving 27 bases between them. Germline loops: CDR1 SGHDT, CDR2 YYEEEE. The CDR3 sequence is 17 residues long. The CDR3 nucleotides read TGTGCCAGCAGTTACCCCGGGTTGGGACCGGACTTTTCTGAGCAGTTCTTC. Protein product: CASSYPGLGPDFSEQFF.

The rearrangement links TRBV5-1 to TRBJ1-3; D uncertain. CDR3 length equals 15 residues. CDR1 SGHRS and CDR2 YFSETQ come from the germline V gene. Trimming left V 5 bases short and J 2 bases short, with 14 bases between. In DNA form, the CDR3 reads TGCGCCAGCAGTCGTAGCGCGGGGACTGGAAACACCATATATTTT. It codes for CASSRSAGTGNTIYF.

A few counts support this clone. The chain employs TRBV10-1 and TRBJ1-1; D gene uncertain. V shed 0 bases and J shed 10 bases, with 12 bases lying between them. Looked up from germline, CDR1 is WNHNN and CDR2 is SYGVQD (reference sequence). The CDR3 totals 13 residues. The CDR3 coding sequence is TGCGCCAGCAGTGAGTCGGTGTCTCTCGGAGCTTTCTTT. Translation: CASSESVSLGAFF.

The sample holds a few counts of this clone. CDR3 in DNA: TGTGCCAGCAGCTGGGGGGACGGGAAGCCCCAGCATTTT. Amino acid sequence: CASSWGDGKPQHF. The chain couples TRBV13 to TRBJ1-5; D perhaps matches TRBD1 (5 bases). From germline, CDR1 is PRHDT and CDR2 FYEKMQ (reference sequence). Between the trimmed V and J ends, which lost 4 bases and 8 bases, there was a span of 12 bases. The CDR3 sequence is 13 residues long.

This clone was seen only a few times. The rearrangement uses TRBV15 and TRBJ1-5; D perhaps matches TRBD1 (6 bases). Trimming shortened V by 8 bases and J by 7 bases, and 15 bases separated the two germline ends. Germline assignment: CDR1 LNHNV and CDR2 YYDKDF (reference sequence). The CDR3 contains 13 residues. The CDR3 sequence: CATGGQFRQPQHF. In nucleotides, the CDR3 is TGTGCCACCGGGGGGCAGTTTCGGCAGCCCCAGCATTTT.

The chain is built from TRBV5-4 and TRBJ1-2; TRBD1 might be the D (6 bases). V was clipped by 5 bases and J by 6 bases, with 20 bases between them. The CDR3 length is 15 residues. Germline values: CDR1 SGHNT, CDR2 YYREEE (reference sequence). The CDR3 coding sequence is TGTGCCAGCAGTTACTGGGCCGGGGGCGCGAATGGCTACACCTTC. Translation: CASSYWAGGANGYTF.

This clone has just a few counts. The chain recombines TRBV28 with TRBJ1-1, with 10 bases identical to TRBD1. The germline CDR1 and CDR2 sequences are MDHEN and SYDVKM. V lost 6 bases to trimming and J lost 4 bases; unmatched junction nucleotides: 8. The CDR3 is made up of 15 amino acids. The CDR3 loop is CASSPTGQGTTEAFF. For the CDR3, the DNA is TGTGCCAGCAGCCCGACGGGACAGGGGACCACTGAAGCTTTCTTT.

J is TRBJ2-7 and V is TRBV28; no definite D call. V lost 2 bases and J 3 bases, leaving 5 bases between the germline ends. The CDR3 contains 12 residues. Germline CDR1 is MDHEN and CDR2 is SYDVKM. CDR3 protein: CASSLMRYEQYF. CDR3 DNA: TGTGCCAGCAGTTTAATGCGCTACGAGCAGTACTTC.

V usage is TRBV6-6 and J usage is TRBJ1-1; 10 bases line up with TRBD1. Losses at the gene ends were 4 bases for V and 10 bases for J; bases not matched to a gene: 9. Germline V gives CDR1 MNHNY, CDR2 SVGAGI (reference sequence). The CDR3 contains 14 residues. CDR3 DNA sequence: TGTGCCAGCAGTTCCGGACAGGGGGTAGTCAGAGCTTTCTTT. This encodes CASSSGQGVVRAFF.

This clone has a handful of counts. V is TRBV19 and J is TRBJ1-2; D unresolved. This CDR3 comprises 14 residues. The V and J ends lost 5 bases and 0 bases respectively, with 10 bases between them. From germline, CDR1 is LNHDA and CDR2 SQIVND (reference sequence). For the CDR3, the DNA is TGTGCCAGTAGTGACCCCGGAACTAACTATGGCTACACCTTC. Translating it yields CASSDPGTNYGYTF.

This clone was observed a few times. The rearrangement joins TRBV6-5 to TRBJ1-2; D gene uncertain. CDR1 MNHEY and CDR2 SVGAGI come from the germline V gene. V was cut by 6 bases and J by 5 bases, with 13 bases left in between. The CDR3 sequence is 13 residues long. As DNA, the CDR3 is TGTGCCAGCAGGGTGGGAGGGCTATATGGCTACACCTTC. This translates into CASRVGGLYGYTF.

The chain joins TRBV27 to TRBJ1-1; D possibly corresponds to TRBD1 (5 bases). The CDR3 length is 13 residues. The germline CDR1 and CDR2 sequences are MNHEY and SMNVEV (reference sequence). V shed 2 bases and J shed 5 bases, with 9 bases lying between them. The CDR3 DNA reads TGTGCCAGCAGTTTACGGAGGGGAACTGAAGCTTTCTTT. It translates to CASSLRRGTEAFF.

The V and J genes are TRBV13 and TRBJ2-1; weak D call: TRBD2 (5 bases). CDR1 PRHDT and CDR2 FYEKMQ come from the germline V gene (reference sequence). CDR3 length equals 17 residues. V lost 4 bases, J lost 6 bases, and 22 bases lay in between. The CDR3 loop reads CASSSRTDAKAVNEQFF. CDR3 in DNA: TGTGCCAGCAGCTCTCGGACGGACGCCAAAGCGGTCAATGAGCAGTTCTTC.

V and J are TRBV6-6 and TRBJ1-3, with 10 bases lining up with TRBD1. This CDR3 comprises 15 residues. V was clipped by 5 bases and J by 7 bases; unmatched bases: 8. Germline lookup yields CDR1 MNHNY and CDR2 SVGAGI (reference sequence). CDR3 loop: CASSDPGQGTNTIYF. CDR3 nucleotides: TGTGCCAGCAGTGATCCGGGACAGGGGACGAACACCATATATTTT.

As to this clone: The sample carries other DNA sequences with the same CDR3. The chain carries TRBV13 and TRBJ1-1; D possibly corresponds to TRBD1 (5 bases). Trimming took off 1 base at V and 4 bases at J, with 7 bases between the two ends. Germline CDR1 and CDR2: PRHDT and FYEKMQ (reference sequence). The CDR3 runs 13 residues. CDR3 sequence reads: CASSLEGATEAFF. CDR3 DNA sequence: TGTGCCAGCAGCTTAGAAGGGGCCACTGAAGCTTTCTTT.

This clone is categorized as medium-sized. The chain recombines TRBV6-5 with TRBJ1-2; TRBD1 might be the D (5 bases). Germline CDR1 reads MNHEY; CDR2 reads SVGAGI. The CDR3 runs to 16 residues. V was pared by 0 bases and J by 6 bases, with 17 bases between. The chain's CDR3 is CASSYSRHGADDGYTF. The CDR3 coding sequence is TGTGCCAGCAGTTACTCGAGACATGGGGCAGACGATGGCTACACCTTC.

This chain links TRBV10-3 with TRBJ2-7; D gene ambiguous. Between the trimmed V and J ends, which lost 8 bases and 5 bases, there was a span of 16 bases. There are 13 residues in the CDR3. In germline, CDR1 is ENHRY, CDR2 SYGVKD. The CDR3 loop is CAIRPSDGNEQYF. Written as DNA, the CDR3 is TGTGCCATCCGGCCCAGCGACGGTAACGAGCAGTACTTC.

The chain's CDR3 is CASSHLSDAQYF. CDR3 bases: TGTGCCAGCAGCCATCTCTCAGATGCGCAGTACTTC. The chain links TRBV13 to TRBJ2-7; D remains ambiguous. Per the germline V gene, CDR1 is PRHDT and CDR2 is FYEKMQ (reference sequence). V shed 5 bases and J shed 9 bases, with 14 bases lying between them. The CDR3 runs 12 residues.